This paragraph covers one T cell receptor beta chain sequence. Symptom resolution, clearance, or two negative PCRs marked donors in Cohort 3 as recovered. This specimen belongs to a study of blood T cell repertoires in COVID-19. Study in general: PBMCs, B-cell-depleted T cells, or T cells were the source of the cDNA or gDNA that made up the material.

Germline-derived CDR1 and CDR2 are SEHNR and FQNEAQ (reference sequence). Trimming removed 1 base at V and 0 bases at J, with 7 bases between. CDR3 size: 15 residues. As originally analysed: Nucleated cell number was recorded as an estimate derived from reference gene primer amplification. Some clones are missing from TCRdb's copy, which holds only in-frame ones; the method was immunoSEQ multiplex PCR. The DNA was the basis for D and trimming; V, J and clone size are from that table. The table lists 250,000 to 350,000 clones, more than 70% of them singletons. This chain joins TRBV7-9 and TRBJ1-3; D call uncertain. The sample was PBMCs or T cells enriched from blood (not recorded which). This receptor was obtained from a woman younger than 45 who had recovered from COVID-19. The CDR3, as DNA: TGTGCCAGCAGCTTAGGACAATACTCTGGAAACACCATATATTTT. It codes for CASSLGQYSGNTIYF.